These 29 T cell receptor beta chains were sequenced from one sample in a study of graft-versus-host responses after intestinal transplantation (dated by TCRdb to about 2021). Receptor amplification or capture employed the immunoSEQ multiplex PCR assay. Not all clones reach the TCRdb copy of this immuneACCESS table, which keeps in-frame sequences only. Checked studies attribute under half of the gap to unresolved V genes and leave the rest unexplained. The sample records around 30,000 clones, 85% to 95% of which are singletons. The top ten constitute just over 0.7% of the sample. Specimen: PBMCs, collected approximately ten weeks after intestinal transplant. Receptors originate from a human patient who received an intestinal transplant, so some T cells may come from the graft donor.

In its sample, this clone was seen a few times. This chain connects TRBV7-2 to TRBJ2-7, with TRBD1 matching over 8 bases. J gave up 1 base and V 1 base, and 3 bases lay outside the gene matches. Germline V lookup: CDR1 SGHTA, CDR2 FQGNSA. The CDR3 is 15 residues long. The CDR3 spells CASSLGTGLSYEQYF. The CDR3 bases are TGTGCCAGCAGCTTAGGGACAGGGTTGTCCTACGAGCAGTACTTC.

The V and J genes are TRBV7-6 and TRBJ2-7; D remains ambiguous. CDR3 size: 13 residues. Germline V CDR1 and CDR2: SGHVS, FNYEAQ. V dropped 7 bases and J dropped 4 bases, with 14 bases sitting between them. The CDR3 bases are TGTGCCAGCACTCCCGGGTCACCTTACGAGCAGTACTTC. Protein sequence: CASTPGSPYEQYF.

V usage is TRBV19 and J usage is TRBJ2-7, with D possibly TRBD2 on 6 matching bases. CDR3 length equals 13 residues. CDR1 and CDR2 from the germline V gene are LNHDA and SQIVND (reference sequence). V lost 1 base and J lost 2, with 6 bases in between. The CDR3 sequence is CASSIGTTYEQYF. In nucleotides, the CDR3 is TGTGCCAGTAGTATAGGGACTACCTACGAGCAGTACTTC.

This sequence joins TRBV23-1 and TRBJ2-7, with D possibly called TRBD1 or TRBD2 (5 bases each). TRBV23-1 is labeled an ORF, and its function is uncertain. Trimming removed 1 base at V and 3 bases at J, with 13 bases between. The CDR3 contains 15 residues. As DNA, the CDR3 is TGCGCCAGCAGTCAATGGGACGGATCAATCTACGAGCAGTACTTC. It translates to CASSQWDGSIYEQYF.

The chain joins TRBV7-2 to TRBJ2-3, with 14 positions matching TRBD2. Germline V gene sequence: CDR1 SGHTA, CDR2 FQGNSA. The length of the CDR3 is 16 residues. J was trimmed by 7 bases and V by 4 bases; bases with no gene match: 7. CDR3 sequence: CASSSGTSGRRYTQYF. The CDR3 coding sequence is TGTGCCAGCAGCTCTGGGACTAGCGGGAGAAGGTATACGCAGTATTTT.

The chain carries TRBV29-1 and TRBJ2-2, with D perhaps matching TRBD1 or TRBD2 (6 bases each). This CDR3 spans 12 amino acids. V lost 5 bases and J 5 bases, leaving 9 bases between the germline ends. CDR1 and CDR2 from the germline V gene are SQVTM and ANQGSEA. DNA for the CDR3: TGCAGCGTTTGGGGGGCAACCGGGGAGCTGTTTTTT. Translated, it gives CSVWGATGELFF.

The chain recombines TRBV4-3 with TRBJ1-1; no reliable D call. CDR1 and CDR2 (germline): LGHNA, YSLEER. The V end lost 3 bases, the J end lost 1 base, and 3 bases lay between the germline ends. The CDR3 has 12 amino acids. Here the CDR3 reads CASSQGNTEAFF. Here the CDR3 DNA reads TGCGCCAGCAGCCAGGGGAACACTGAAGCTTTCTTT.

V gene TRBV4-3 combines with J gene TRBJ1-3; a possible D gene is TRBD1 (5 bases). Trimming took off 4 bases at V and 1 base at J, with 23 bases between the two ends. CDR1 and CDR2 from the germline V gene are LGHNA and YSLEER. This CDR3 is built from 19 residues. The CDR3 protein is CASSPGPAGLKSSGNTIYF. DNA for the CDR3: TGCGCCAGCAGCCCGGGGCCGGCAGGGTTGAAAAGTTCTGGAAACACCATATATTTT.

The chain employs TRBV6-5 and TRBJ1-2, with 8 nucleotides matching TRBD1. The CDR3 contains 13 residues. Unmatched junction bases numbered 7, after V lost 6 bases and J lost 7 bases. Germline CDR1 reads MNHEY; CDR2 reads SVGAGI. The CDR3 nucleotides read TGTGCCAGCAGCGCTACAGGGGGTCTTGGCTACACCTTC. Translating it yields CASSATGGLGYTF.

The genes are TRBV5-1 and TRBJ2-5; 15 bases agree with TRBD2. The CDR3 runs to 15 residues. Germline lookup yields CDR1 SGHRS and CDR2 YFSETQ. V lost 4 bases, J lost 7 bases, and 5 bases stayed unmatched. Written as DNA, the CDR3 is TGCGCCAGCAGCGGGACTAGCGGGGGGCGGGTGACCCAGTACTTC. Protein: CASSGTSGGRVTQYF. Full variable domain (outside the CDR3, taken from reference TRBV5-1 and TRBJ2-5): KAGVTQTPRYLIKTRGQQVTLSCSPISGHRSVSWYQQTPGQGLQFLFEYFSETQRNKGNFPGRFSGRQFSNSRSEMNVSTLELGDSALYLCASSGTSGGRVTQYFGPGTRLLVL.

The V and J genes are TRBV25-1 and TRBJ1-6; 8 bases are a match to TRBD1. Unmatched junction bases numbered 15, after V lost 10 bases and J lost 7 bases. Germline V gives CDR1 MGHDK, CDR2 SYGVNS. The length of the CDR3 is 16 residues. CDR3 protein: CAKGWDRRWPNSPLHF. The CDR3 coding sequence is TGTGCCAAAGGATGGGACAGGCGGTGGCCAAATTCACCCCTCCACTTT.

Only a few counts were recorded for this clone. This rearrangement joins TRBV5-6 to TRBJ2-1; no reliable D call. V lost 1 base to trimming and J lost 5 bases, with 4 bases between them. The CDR3 is 12 residues long. Germline V CDR1 and CDR2: SGHDT, YYEEEE. As DNA, the CDR3 is TGTGCCAGCAGCTTGCTGGACAATGAGCAGTTCTTC. Protein product: CASSLLDNEQFF.

This rearrangement joins TRBV30 to TRBJ2-7; no clear D gene. Germline V gene lookup returns CDR1 GTSNPN and CDR2 SVGIG (reference sequence). This CDR3 comprises 11 residues. V lost 3 bases, J lost 2 bases, and 5 bases lay in between. CDR3 DNA sequence: TGTGCCTGGAGCATCACCTACGAGCAGTACTTC. Translating gives CAWSITYEQYF.

The chain is built from TRBV6-6 and TRBJ1-1; 11 bases line up with TRBD1. V gave up 9 bases and J gave up 5 bases; unmatched junction bases: 5. Germline V lookup: CDR1 MNHNY, CDR2 SVGAGI (reference sequence). The CDR3 consists of 13 residues. CDR3 protein: CASLGTGGTEAFF. The CDR3 DNA reads as TGTGCCAGTCTCGGGACAGGGGGAACTGAAGCTTTCTTT.

The chain is built from TRBV14 and TRBJ2-1; TRBD1 matches at 10 bases. The CDR3 covers 13 residues. Per germline, CDR1 SGHDN and CDR2 FVKESK. After removal of 6 bases from V and 5 bases from J, the junction contained 1 base not matched to a gene. The CDR3 is CASRGTGDNEQFF. In nucleotides, the CDR3 is TGTGCCAGCAGGGGGACAGGGGACAATGAGCAGTTCTTC.

V usage is TRBV2 and J usage is TRBJ1-2; 7 nucleotides agree with TRBD1. CDR3 length equals 14 residues. Trimming removed 7 bases from V and 4 bases from J; junction bases left unmatched: 9. Germline V gives CDR1 SNHLY, CDR2 FYNNEI. The chain's CDR3 is CASTRDRIFYGYTF. The CDR3 DNA is TGTGCCAGCACCCGGGACAGAATTTTCTATGGCTACACCTTC.

V gene TRBV6-5 combines with J gene TRBJ1-1, with D perhaps matching TRBD1 (6 bases). This CDR3 comprises 15 residues. Germline values: CDR1 MNHEY, CDR2 SVGAGI. Between the trimmed V and J ends, which lost 5 bases and 1 base, there was a span of 14 bases. The CDR3 nucleotides read TGTGCCAGCAGTCCGAGGACAGAGGCGAACACTGAAGCTTTCTTT. This encodes CASSPRTEANTEAFF.

This chain connects TRBV9 to TRBJ1-2; D remains unclear. Germline V CDR1 and CDR2: SGDLS, YYNGEE. The CDR3 contains 14 residues. V was trimmed by 0 bases and J by 4 bases, leaving 10 bases between them. CDR3 nucleotides: TGTGCCAGCAGCGTAGAGTCCCCCGGCTATGGCTACACCTTC. This encodes CASSVESPGYGYTF. The complete variable domain, with remaining parts taken from reference TRBV9 and TRBJ1-2, reads DSGVTQTPKHLITATGQRVTLRCSPRSGDLSVYWYQQSLDQGLQFLIQYYNGEERAKGNILERFSAQQFPDLHSELNLSSLELGDSALYFCASSVESPGYGYTFGSGTRLTVV.

The V gene is TRBV5-1, the J gene TRBJ2-3; D is perhaps TRBD2 (5 bases). This CDR3 region has 20 residues. Germline V lookup: CDR1 SGHRS, CDR2 YFSETQ. Between the trimmed V and J ends, which lost 3 bases and 3 bases, there was a span of 29 bases. CDR3 DNA sequence: TGCGCCAGCAGCTCGGAGGCTTCTGCGGGTTGGATCAAAACGACAGATACGCAGTATTTT. It is translated as CASSSEASAGWIKTTDTQYF.

DNA for the CDR3: TGTGCCAGCAGAGGAAGAGGGAGGGGAGAGACCCAGTACTTC. Protein sequence: CASRGRGRGETQYF. The chain recombines TRBV27 with TRBJ2-5, with 7 bases matching TRBD2. CDR1 and CDR2 (germline): MNHEY, SMNVEV (reference sequence). Trimming removed 6 bases from V and 4 bases from J; junction bases left unmatched: 8. The CDR3 has 14 amino acids.

About this clone itself: The same CDR3 arises from other DNA sequences in this sample as well. The chain uses TRBV5-1 and TRBJ1-1, with TRBD1 identical over 9 bases. The CDR3 has 14 amino acids. Losses at the gene ends were 4 bases for V and 1 base for J; bases not matched to a gene: 2. Per germline, CDR1 SGHRS and CDR2 YFSETQ. The CDR3 sequence is CASSGGQGNTEAFF. For the CDR3, the DNA is TGCGCCAGCAGCGGGGGACAGGGGAACACTGAAGCTTTCTTT.

The chain is built from TRBV4-1 and TRBJ1-1, with TRBD1 as a possible D gene (5 bases). CDR1 and CDR2 from the germline V gene are MGHRA and YSYEKL. The CDR3 sequence is 15 residues long. Between the trimmed V and J ends, which lost 0 bases and 5 bases, there was a span of 13 bases. CDR3 nucleotides: TGCGCCAGCAGCCAAGATCAGTGGCAGGGTACTGAAGCTTTCTTT. Amino acid sequence: CASSQDQWQGTEAFF.

V gene TRBV6-1 combines with J gene TRBJ2-7; D remains unclear. The CDR3 has 13 amino acids. The germline CDR1 and CDR2 sequences are MNHNS and SASEGT. V was trimmed by 6 bases and J by 5 bases, leaving 14 bases between them. The CDR3 region has the DNA TGTGCCAGCAGAGCAACCGGTCTCCACGAGCAGTACTTC. This sequence encodes CASRATGLHEQYF.

The chain employs TRBV5-6 and TRBJ2-7, with D uncertain. The germline CDR1 and CDR2 sequences are SGHDT and YYEEEE. The CDR3 length is 13 residues. Trimming took off 4 bases at V and 3 bases at J, with 11 bases between the two ends. The DNA for the CDR3 is TGTGCCAGCAGCCCAGGCTCCCTCTACGAGCAGTACTTC. Its protein is CASSPGSLYEQYF.

The gene calls are TRBV6-4 and TRBJ2-3; TRBD1 or TRBD2 may be the D gene (5 bases each). The germline V and J ends were trimmed by 6 bases and 3 bases, with 13 bases remaining between them. The length of the CDR3 is 14 residues. Germline CDR1 reads MRHNA; CDR2 reads SNTAGT. DNA of the CDR3: TGTGCCAGCAGCCGGGACCCAGAGACAGATACGCAGTATTTT. This codes for CASSRDPETDTQYF.

DNA of the CDR3: TGTGCCTGGAGCCCCCCTGGCACCATATATTTT. Translating it yields CAWSPPGTIYF. The V and J genes are TRBV30 and TRBJ1-3; D remains unclear. The CDR3 sequence is 11 residues long. V was cut by 3 bases and J by 9 bases, with 9 bases left in between. Germline assignment: CDR1 GTSNPN and CDR2 SVGIG (reference sequence).

The rearrangement uses TRBV4-2 and TRBJ2-2; no clear D. Trimming left V 0 bases short and J 3 bases short, with 17 bases between. The CDR3 has 18 amino acids. Per germline, CDR1 LGHNA and CDR2 YNFKEQ. CDR3 loop: CASSQEYGSWYHTGELFF. The DNA for the CDR3 is TGTGCCAGCAGCCAAGAGTATGGCTCTTGGTACCACACCGGGGAGCTGTTTTTT.

The chain joins TRBV7-6 to TRBJ2-5, with 9 positions matching TRBD2. The CDR3 totals 18 residues. Trimming cost V 3 bases and J 2 bases; bases outside gene matches: 13. The germline gives CDR1 SGHVS, CDR2 FNYEAQ. DNA for the CDR3: TGTGCCAGCAGCTTGTTGGATACTGTAGCGGGGGTACAAGAGACCCAGTACTTC. Protein product: CASSLLDTVAGVQETQYF.

This clone was found once. The chain has TRBV4-1 and TRBJ2-7; D is undetermined. Trimming left V 1 base short and J 4 bases short, with 17 bases between. In germline, CDR1 is MGHRA, CDR2 YSYEKL. This CDR3 is 16 amino acids long. The CDR3, as DNA: TGCGCCAGCAGCCAAGGGGGAACCCTAGATGCATACGAGCAGTACTTC. It codes for CASSQGGTLDAYEQYF.